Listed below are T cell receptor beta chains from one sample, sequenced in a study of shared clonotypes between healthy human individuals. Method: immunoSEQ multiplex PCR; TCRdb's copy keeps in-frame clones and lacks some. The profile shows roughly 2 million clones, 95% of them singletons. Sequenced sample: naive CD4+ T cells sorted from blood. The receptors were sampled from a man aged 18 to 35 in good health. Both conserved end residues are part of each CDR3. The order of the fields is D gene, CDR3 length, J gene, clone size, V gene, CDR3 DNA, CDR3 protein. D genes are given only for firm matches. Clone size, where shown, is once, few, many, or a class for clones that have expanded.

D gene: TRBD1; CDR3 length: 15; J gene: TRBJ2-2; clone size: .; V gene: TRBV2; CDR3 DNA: TGTGCCAGCCGATCAGGGGGAGCGAACACCGGGGAGCTGTTTTTT; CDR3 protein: CASRSGGANTGELFF
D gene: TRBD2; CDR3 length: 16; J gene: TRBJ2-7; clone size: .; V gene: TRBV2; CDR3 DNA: TGTGCCAGCAGTGAAGCGAGGCCTAGCGGATCCTACGAGCAGTACTTC; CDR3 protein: CASSEARPSGSYEQYF
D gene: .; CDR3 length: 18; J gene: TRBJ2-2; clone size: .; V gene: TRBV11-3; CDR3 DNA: TGTGCCAGCAGCTTAGGCGACAGATACTTAGCGAACACCGGGGAGCTGTTTTTT; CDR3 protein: CASSLGDRYLANTGELFF
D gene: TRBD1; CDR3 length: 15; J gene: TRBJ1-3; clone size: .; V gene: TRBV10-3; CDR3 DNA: TGTGCCATCAGCCCACAGGGGGCAGCTGGAAACACCATATATTTT; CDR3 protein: CAISPQGAAGNTIYF
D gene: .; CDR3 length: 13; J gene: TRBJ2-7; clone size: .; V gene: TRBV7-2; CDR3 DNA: TGTGCCAGCAGCTTATCCCTATCCTACGAGCAGTACTTC; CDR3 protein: CASSLSLSYEQYF
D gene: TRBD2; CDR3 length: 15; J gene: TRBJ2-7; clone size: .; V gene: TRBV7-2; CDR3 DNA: TGTGCCAGCAGCTTAGCGGGCGGGAGGGTGTCAGAGCAGTACTTC; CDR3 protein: CASSLAGGRVSEQYF
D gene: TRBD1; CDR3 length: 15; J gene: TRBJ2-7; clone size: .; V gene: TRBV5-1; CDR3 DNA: TGCGCCAGCAGCCCCGGGACAGGGGCATCCTACGAGCAGTACTTC; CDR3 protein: CASSPGTGASYEQYF
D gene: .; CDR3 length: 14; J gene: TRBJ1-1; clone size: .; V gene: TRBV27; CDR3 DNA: TGTGCCAGCAGTTTTAGGGGACTGAACACTGAAGCTTTCTTT; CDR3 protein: CASSFRGLNTEAFF
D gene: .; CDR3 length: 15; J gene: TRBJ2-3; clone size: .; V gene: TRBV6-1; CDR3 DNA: TGTGCCAGCAGTGAAGTAGGGGGGGGCACAGATACGCAGTATTTT; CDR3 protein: CASSEVGGGTDTQYF
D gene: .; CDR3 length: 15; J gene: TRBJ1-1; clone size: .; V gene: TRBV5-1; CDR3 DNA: TGCGCCAGCAGCTTCGACGGGCAGCCGAACACTGAAGCTTTCTTT; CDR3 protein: CASSFDGQPNTEAFF
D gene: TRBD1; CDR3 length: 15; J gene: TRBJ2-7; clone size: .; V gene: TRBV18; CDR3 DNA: TGTGCCAGCTCACCACAAGGACAGGGGACCTACGAGCAGTACTTC; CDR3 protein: CASSPQGQGTYEQYF
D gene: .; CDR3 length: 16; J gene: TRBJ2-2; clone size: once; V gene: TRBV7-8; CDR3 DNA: TGTGCCAGCAGCTTAATTAGGGGCGAGAACACCGGGGAGCTGTTTTTT; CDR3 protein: CASSLIRGENTGELFF
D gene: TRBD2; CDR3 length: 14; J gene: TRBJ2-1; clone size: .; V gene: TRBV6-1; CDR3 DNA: TGTGCCACCTTAAGCGGGAGCTCCTACAATGAGCAGTTCTTC; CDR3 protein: CATLSGSSYNEQFF
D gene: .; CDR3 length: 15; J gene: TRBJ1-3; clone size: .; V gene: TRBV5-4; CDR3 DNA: TGTGCCAGCAGCTTCGGCGGTGTCACTGGAAACACCATATATTTT; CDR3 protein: CASSFGGVTGNTIYF
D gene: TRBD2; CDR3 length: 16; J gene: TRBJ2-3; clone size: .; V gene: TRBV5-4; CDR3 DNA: TGTGCCAGCTCACGAGACGCGGGGGGCAGCACAGATACGCAGTATTTT; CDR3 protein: CASSRDAGGSTDTQYF
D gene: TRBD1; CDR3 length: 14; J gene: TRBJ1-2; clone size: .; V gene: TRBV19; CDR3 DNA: TGTGCCAGTAGCCCGACAGGGGCTCCCTATGGCTACACCTTC; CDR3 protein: CASSPTGAPYGYTF
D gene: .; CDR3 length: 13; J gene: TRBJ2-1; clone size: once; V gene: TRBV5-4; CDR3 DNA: TGTGCCAGCAGCTTAAACGGTCGGAATGAGCAGTTCTTC; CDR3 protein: CASSLNGRNEQFF
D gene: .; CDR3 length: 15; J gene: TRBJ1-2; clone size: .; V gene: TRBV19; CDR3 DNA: TGTGCCAGTAGTAACCCTGCAGCTGGAGGATACGGCTACACCTTC; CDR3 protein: CASSNPAAGGYGYTF
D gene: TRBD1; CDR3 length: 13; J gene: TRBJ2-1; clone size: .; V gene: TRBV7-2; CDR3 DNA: TGTGCCAGCAGCTTACTCAGGGGGCATGAGCAGTTCTTC; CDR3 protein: CASSLLRGHEQFF
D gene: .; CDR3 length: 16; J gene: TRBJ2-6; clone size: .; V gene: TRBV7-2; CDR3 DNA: TGTGCCAGCAGCCTCCTTAATGTGGGAGGGGCCAACGTCCTGACTTTC; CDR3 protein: CASSLLNVGGANVLTF
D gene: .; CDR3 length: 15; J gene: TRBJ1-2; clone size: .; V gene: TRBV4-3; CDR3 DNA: TGCGCCAGCAGCCAAGAAAGGGTCGGCAGCTATGGCTACACCTTC; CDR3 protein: CASSQERVGSYGYTF
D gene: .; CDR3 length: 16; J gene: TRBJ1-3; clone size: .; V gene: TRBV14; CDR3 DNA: TGTGCCAGCAGCCGCCTGACCTCGAGCTCTGGAAACACCATATATTTT; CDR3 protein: CASSRLTSSSGNTIYF
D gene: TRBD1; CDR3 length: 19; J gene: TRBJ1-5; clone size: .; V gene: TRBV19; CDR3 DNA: TGTGCCAGTAGTATAACCGGGACAGGCGTACCCCATAGCAATCAGCCCCAGCATTTT; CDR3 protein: CASSITGTGVPHSNQPQHF
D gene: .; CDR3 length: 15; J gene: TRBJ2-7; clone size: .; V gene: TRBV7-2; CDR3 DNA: TGTGCCAGCAGCTCCTTCCGGCAGGGGTCCTACGAGCAGTACTTC; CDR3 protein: CASSSFRQGSYEQYF
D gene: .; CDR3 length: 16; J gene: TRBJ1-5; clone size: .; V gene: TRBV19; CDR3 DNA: TGTGCCAGTAGTATAGCGTCCAGGGCCTTCCATCAGCCCCAGCATTTT; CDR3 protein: CASSIASRAFHQPQHF
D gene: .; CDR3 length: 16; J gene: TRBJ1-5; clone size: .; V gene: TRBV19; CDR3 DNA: TGTGCCAGTAGTATAGACCCAGGCGTGAGCAATCAGCCCCAGCATTTT; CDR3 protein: CASSIDPGVSNQPQHF
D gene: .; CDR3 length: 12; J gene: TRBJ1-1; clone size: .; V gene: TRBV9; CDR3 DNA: TGTGCCAGCAGCGCGGAGAACACTGAAGCTTTCTTT; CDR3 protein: CASSAENTEAFF
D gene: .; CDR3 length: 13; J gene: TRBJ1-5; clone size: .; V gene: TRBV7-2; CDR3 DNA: TGTGCCAGCAGCCCATATAAGGGCCAGCCCCAACATTTT; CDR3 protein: CASSPYKGQPQHF
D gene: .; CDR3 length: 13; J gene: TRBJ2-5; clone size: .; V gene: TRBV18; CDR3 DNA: TGTGCCAGCTCATCTAGCGACCAAGAGACCCAGTACTTC; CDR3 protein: CASSSSDQETQYF
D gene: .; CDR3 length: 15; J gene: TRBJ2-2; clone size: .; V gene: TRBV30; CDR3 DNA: TGTGCCTGGGGTTCCGGGTCCCTGAACACCGGGGAGCTGTTTTTT; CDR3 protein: CAWGSGSLNTGELFF
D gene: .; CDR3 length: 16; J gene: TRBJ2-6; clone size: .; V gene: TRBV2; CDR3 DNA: TGTGCCAGCAGTGAAGCGCGACAAGTTGGGGCCAACGTCCTGACTTTC; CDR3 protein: CASSEARQVGANVLTF
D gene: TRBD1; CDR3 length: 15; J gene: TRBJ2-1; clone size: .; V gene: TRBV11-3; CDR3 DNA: TGTGCCAGCAGCTTGCGACAGGGCCCCTACAATGAGCAGTTCTTC; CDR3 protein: CASSLRQGPYNEQFF
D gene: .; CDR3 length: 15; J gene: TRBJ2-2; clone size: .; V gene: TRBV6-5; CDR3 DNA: TGTGCCAGCAGTAACTTAAACAGGGCTCCAGGGGAGCTGTTTTTT; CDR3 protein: CASSNLNRAPGELFF
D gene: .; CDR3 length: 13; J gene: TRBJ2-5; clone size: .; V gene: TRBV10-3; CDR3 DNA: TGTGCCATCAGTGAGACCAAAAGAGAGACCCAGTACTTC; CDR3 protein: CAISETKRETQYF
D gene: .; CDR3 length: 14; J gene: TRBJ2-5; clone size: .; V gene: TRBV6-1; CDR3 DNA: TGTGCCAGCAACTTCGGCAGTATGGTAGAGACCCAGTACTTC; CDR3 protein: CASNFGSMVETQYF
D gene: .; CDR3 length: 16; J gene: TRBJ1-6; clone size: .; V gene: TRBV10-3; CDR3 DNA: TGTGCCATCAGTGACGGGCAGGGGCTCTATAATTCACCCCTCCACTTT; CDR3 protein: CAISDGQGLYNSPLHF
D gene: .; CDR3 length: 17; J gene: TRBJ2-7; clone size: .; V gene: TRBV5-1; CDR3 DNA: TGCGCCAGCAGTTTGTTAGAGGGTCAGGCTTCCAGTTACGAGCAGTACTTC; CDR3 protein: CASSLLEGQASSYEQYF
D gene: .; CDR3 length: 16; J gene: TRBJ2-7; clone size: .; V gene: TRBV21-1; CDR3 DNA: TGTGCCAGCAGCACCACGGCAGCGGGGGATCCCTACGAGCAGTACTTC; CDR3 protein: CASSTTAAGDPYEQYF
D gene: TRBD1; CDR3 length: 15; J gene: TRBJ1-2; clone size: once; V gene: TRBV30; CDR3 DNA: TGTGCCTGGAGTGTCGGGCAGGGGGGTCAGGGTGGCTACACCTTC; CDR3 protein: CAWSVGQGGQGGYTF
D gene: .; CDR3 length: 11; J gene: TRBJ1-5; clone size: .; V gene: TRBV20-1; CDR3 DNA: TGCAGTGTGGCGGGGAGCCAGCCCCAGCATTTT; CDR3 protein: CSVAGSQPQHF
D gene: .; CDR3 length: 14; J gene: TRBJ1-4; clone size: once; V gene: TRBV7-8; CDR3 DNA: TGTGCCAGCAGCTGGGGCGTGATAGGAGAAAAACTGTTTTTT; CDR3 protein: CASSWGVIGEKLFF
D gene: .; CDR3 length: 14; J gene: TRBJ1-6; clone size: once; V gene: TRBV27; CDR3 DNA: TGTGCCAGCAGAGCTGGGGGCTATAATTCACCCCTCCACTTT; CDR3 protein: CASRAGGYNSPLHF
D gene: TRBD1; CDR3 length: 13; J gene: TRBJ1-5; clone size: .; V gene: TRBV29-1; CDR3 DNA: TGCAGCGTACAGGGGAGTAGCAATCAGCCCCAGCATTTT; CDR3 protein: CSVQGSSNQPQHF
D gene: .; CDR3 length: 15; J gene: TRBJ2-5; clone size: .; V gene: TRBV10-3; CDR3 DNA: TGTGCCATCGGGGAGGCGGCAGGGATCCAAGAGACCCAGTACTTC; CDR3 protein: CAIGEAAGIQETQYF
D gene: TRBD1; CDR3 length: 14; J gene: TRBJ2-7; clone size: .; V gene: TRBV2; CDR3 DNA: TGTGCCAGCAGTGAAGCAACAGGGGCCTACGAGCAGTACTTC; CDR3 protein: CASSEATGAYEQYF
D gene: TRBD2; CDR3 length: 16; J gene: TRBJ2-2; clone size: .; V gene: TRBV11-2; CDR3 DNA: TGTGCCAGCAGCCGAGGACTAGCGGGAGGGACCGGGGAGCTGTTTTTT; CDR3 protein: CASSRGLAGGTGELFF